The next 25 T cell receptor beta chains were all read from a single sample in a study of T cell responses to AZD1222 COVID-19 vaccine. Assay used: immunoSEQ multiplex PCR; TCRdb lists only in-frame clones, some missing. Found here are over 100,000 clones, around nine tenths of them singletons; the top ten hold 8.4%. The input for sequencing was peripheral blood, taken on day 0 of AZD1222 vaccination. The source is an adult in good health.

This clone showed up just once. The V and J genes are TRBV9 and TRBJ2-1, with TRBD2 identical over 9 bases. V lost 0 bases to trimming and J lost 6 bases; unmatched junction nucleotides: 4. The V gene's germline CDR1 is SGDLS and CDR2 YYNGEE. The CDR3 sequence is 15 residues long. The CDR3 DNA sequence: TGTGCCAGCAGCGTAGCCGCGGGAGGGGTCAATGAGCAGTTCTTC. It encodes CASSVAAGGVNEQFF.

J is TRBJ1-5 and V is TRBV7-8; perhaps TRBD1 as D (6 bases). The CDR3 spans 14 residues. Germline V lookup: CDR1 SGHVS, CDR2 FQNEAQ. V lost 2 bases and J 4 bases, leaving 9 bases between the germline ends. This CDR3 is CASSLQGRNQPQHF. DNA for the CDR3: TGTGCCAGCAGCTTACAGGGGAGGAATCAGCCCCAGCATTTT.

The V and J genes are TRBV7-8 and TRBJ2-7, with TRBD2 identical over 7 bases. The CDR3 covers 15 residues. Per germline, CDR1 SGHVS and CDR2 FQNEAQ. With 0 bases clipped from V and 6 bases from J, the junction kept 8 bases outside the gene matches. CDR3 nucleotide sequence: TGTGCCAGCAGCTTAGCGGGAGGGCCCTCTCTCGAGCAGTACTTC. This gives the protein CASSLAGGPSLEQYF.

The V call is TRBV2, the J call TRBJ2-7; 12 bases align to TRBD2. Per germline, CDR1 SNHLY and CDR2 FYNNEI. This CDR3 has 13 amino acids. Trimming removed 9 bases from V and 2 bases from J; junction bases left unmatched: 2. CDR3 nucleotide sequence: TGTGCCAGGAGGACTAGCGGGACCTACGAGCAGTACTTC. Amino acids: CARRTSGTYEQYF.

The chain combines TRBV5-4 with TRBJ2-5, with TRBD2 matching 12 bases. The trim removed 4 bases at V and 3 bases at J, leaving 4 bases unmatched. The germline V gene has CDR1 SGHNT and CDR2 YYREEE (reference sequence). The CDR3 length is 15 residues. In nucleotides, the CDR3 is TGTGCCAGCAGCGCAAGGACTAGCGGGGAAGAGACCCAGTACTTC. Translated, it gives CASSARTSGEETQYF.

Remarks on this clone: The junction shows a germline mismatch at one end, possibly a read error. The chain recombines TRBV6-5 with TRBJ2-1, with D unresolved. The V gene's germline CDR1 is MNHEY and CDR2 SVGAGI. This CDR3 has 14 residues. CDR3: CASIYTSSYNEQFF. The DNA for the CDR3 is TGTGCCAGCATTTACACGAGCTCCTACAATGAGCAGTTCTTC.

V is TRBV19 and J is TRBJ2-2, with 11 bases identical to TRBD2. The CDR3 consists of 17 residues. CDR1 is LNHDA, CDR2 SQIVND, per germline (reference sequence). The J segment lost 5 bases and the V segment lost 5 bases, leaving 10 bases of the junction unmatched. The CDR3: CASSQSPGTSGTGELFF. The CDR3 bases are TGTGCCAGTAGTCAATCCCCCGGGACTAGCGGAACCGGGGAGCTGTTTTTT.

The V call is TRBV5-4, the J call TRBJ1-6; unclear D gene. V lost 0 bases and J 8 bases, leaving 9 bases between the germline ends. The CDR3 loop spans 14 amino acids. Germline CDR1 and CDR2: SGHNT and YYREEE (reference sequence). The CDR3 loop is CASSLAGGYSPLHF. Here the CDR3 DNA reads TGTGCCAGCAGCTTGGCAGGCGGGTATTCACCCCTCCACTTT.

This rearrangement joins TRBV15 to TRBJ2-7; TRBD1 agrees at 9 bases. V trimming: 5 bases; J trimming: 7 bases; junction bases outside the gene matches: 12. The germline CDR1 and CDR2 sequences are LNHNV and YYDKDF (reference sequence). The length of the CDR3 is 15 residues. The CDR3 nucleotides read TGTGCCACCAGCGGCGCTACCGGGACAGGGAAAGAGCAGTACTTC. Its translation is CATSGATGTGKEQYF. Looking up the rest from reference TRBV15 and TRBJ2-7 gives the full variable domain: DAMVIQNPRYQVTQFGKPVTLSCSQTLNHNVMYWYQQKSSQAPKLLFHYYDKDFNNEADTPDNFQSRRPNTSFCFLDIRSPGLGDTAMYLCATSGATGTGKEQYFGPGTRLTVT.

CDR3 DNA: TGTGCCAGCTCACACCTCGGGACAGATGAAGCTTTCTTT. It encodes CASSHLGTDEAFF. The rearrangement links TRBV18 to TRBJ1-1; TRBD1 agrees at 7 bases. This CDR3 region has 13 residues. Germline V CDR1 and CDR2: KGHSH, LQKENI. Trimming took 4 bases from V and 7 from J; bases not matched to a gene: 6.

The CDR3 loop is CASSSTGQMNTEAFF. In nucleotides, the CDR3 is TGTGCCAGCAGCTCAACGGGACAAATGAACACTGAAGCTTTCTTT. The genes are TRBV7-3 and TRBJ1-1; weak D call: TRBD1 (6 bases). The CDR3 runs to 15 residues. Germline loops: CDR1 SGHTA, CDR2 FQGTGA. V was pared by 4 bases and J by 0 bases, with 12 bases between.

V and J are TRBV9 and TRBJ1-5; D is unresolved. This CDR3 spans 15 amino acids. Germline values: CDR1 SGDLS, CDR2 YYNGEE. V was cut by 2 bases and J by 0 bases, with 9 bases left in between. CDR3 residues: CASSVGISSNQPQHF. The CDR3 DNA sequence: TGTGCCAGCAGCGTGGGGATTTCTAGCAATCAGCCCCAGCATTTT.

This chain uses TRBV5-1 with TRBJ2-2; D is unresolved. Germline V gene lookup returns CDR1 SGHRS and CDR2 YFSETQ. This CDR3 is built from 13 residues. V lost 9 bases and J lost 2, with 11 bases in between. Here the CDR3 reads CAIGSGNTGELFF. The DNA of the CDR3 is TGCGCCATAGGGTCAGGAAACACCGGGGAGCTGTTTTTT.

The rearrangement links TRBV18 to TRBJ1-5; D unresolved. Germline V gene data show CDR1 as KGHSH and CDR2 as LQKENI. The CDR3 is 15 residues long. V was shortened by 2 bases and J by 0 bases, with 8 bases between the two germline ends. DNA for the CDR3: TGTGCCAGCTCACCAGCAGTCAATAGCAATCAGCCCCAGCATTTT. This encodes CASSPAVNSNQPQHF.

This clone appeared a single time. The V call is TRBV18, the J call TRBJ2-6; D may be TRBD1 or TRBD2 (5 bases each). This CDR3 has 17 amino acids. With 6 bases removed from V and 1 base from J, the gap between germline ends came to 16 bases. Germline V gene data show CDR1 as KGHSH and CDR2 as LQKENI. CDR3 sequence reads: CASSRTGPRSGANVLTF. CDR3 coding DNA: TGTGCCAGCTCGAGGACGGGGCCTAGGTCTGGGGCCAACGTCCTGACTTTC. Together with reference TRBV18 and TRBJ2-6, the CDR3 gives the full variable domain: NAGVMQNPRHLVRRRGQEARLRCSPMKGHSHVYWYRQLPEEGLKFMVYLQKENIIDESGMPKERFSAEFPKEGPSILRIQQVVRGDSAAYFCASSRTGPRSGANVLTFGAGSRLTVL.

This chain links TRBV5-1 with TRBJ1-1, with D perhaps matching TRBD1 (5 bases). This CDR3 contains 15 residues. Trimming removed 0 bases at V and 4 bases at J, with 13 bases between. Germline V gives CDR1 SGHRS, CDR2 YFSETQ. Written as DNA, the CDR3 is TGCGCCAGCAGCTTGGTGCAGGGACGGGGCACTGAAGCTTTCTTT. Encoded protein: CASSLVQGRGTEAFF.

On this clone itself: Other DNA sequences within the sample encode an identical CDR3. The chain couples TRBV5-1 to TRBJ1-5; D gene ambiguous. Trimming left V 0 bases short and J 2 bases short, with 6 bases between. Germline lookup yields CDR1 SGHRS and CDR2 YFSETQ. The CDR3 consists of 14 residues. In nucleotides, the CDR3 is TGCGCCAGCAGCTTGGATAGGGGCAATCAGCCCCAGCATTTT. Residues: CASSLDRGNQPQHF.

The V call is TRBV18, the J call TRBJ2-1; 8 positions agree with TRBD2. The CDR3 totals 15 residues. Germline V gives CDR1 KGHSH, CDR2 LQKENI. V lost 2 bases, J lost 8 bases, and 8 bases stayed unmatched. The CDR3 nucleotides read TGTGCCAGCTCACCAAACCTAGCGGGTGAAGATGAGCAGTTCTTC. It codes for CASSPNLAGEDEQFF.

This chain joins TRBV7-3 and TRBJ1-1; TRBD1 matches 7 bases. From germline, CDR1 is SGHTA and CDR2 FQGTGA. This CDR3 region has 13 residues. V shed 4 bases and J 4 bases; nucleotides not matched to a gene: 3. The CDR3 nucleotides are TGTGCCAGCAGCTCCCAGGGGGGCACTGAAGCTTTCTTT. Protein sequence: CASSSQGGTEAFF.

J is TRBJ1-5 and V is TRBV29-1, with a weak D call TRBD1 (6 bases). The V end was cut by 4 bases, the J end by 4 bases, with 11 bases between. CDR3 length: 13 amino acids. Germline values: CDR1 SQVTM, CDR2 ANQGSEA. This CDR3 is CSVVPTGNQPQHF. The CDR3 DNA reads TGCAGCGTTGTCCCTACAGGGAATCAGCCCCAGCATTTT.

Here the CDR3 reads CASSLEGTSGRFYNEQFF. For the CDR3, the DNA is TGTGCCAGCAGCTTGGAAGGGACTAGCGGGAGATTTTACAATGAGCAGTTCTTC. The chain has TRBV7-3 and TRBJ2-1; 14 bases align to TRBD2. Looked up from germline, CDR1 is SGHTA and CDR2 is FQGTGA. With 3 bases clipped from V and 4 bases from J, the junction kept 8 bases outside the gene matches. The CDR3 covers 18 residues. Together with reference TRBV7-3 and TRBJ2-1, the CDR3 gives the full variable domain: GAGVSQTPSNKVTEKGKYVELRCDPISGHTALYWYRQSLGQGPEFLIYFQGTGAADDSGLPNDRFFAVRPEGSVSTLKIQRTERGDSAVYLCASSLEGTSGRFYNEQFFGPGTRLTVL.

This chain joins TRBV6-5 and TRBJ2-5, with a possible D match to TRBD1 (6 bases). Germline CDR1 is MNHEY and CDR2 is SVGAGI. Trimming took off 4 bases at V and 5 bases at J, with 8 bases between the two ends. This CDR3 contains 12 residues. CDR3 residues: CASSSQGETQYF. CDR3 coding DNA: TGTGCCAGCAGTTCGCAGGGGGAGACCCAGTACTTC.

The chain joins TRBV5-5 to TRBJ1-1, with TRBD1 matching 12 bases. The CDR3 loop spans 17 amino acids. After removal of 1 base from V and 4 bases from J, the junction contained 8 bases not matched to a gene. Germline V gene lookup returns CDR1 SGHKS and CDR2 YYEKEE (reference sequence). The CDR3 DNA follows: TGTGCCAGCAGCTTGAGCGGGACAGGGGGCGCACGCACTGAAGCTTTCTTT. It translates to CASSLSGTGGARTEAFF.

The chain recombines TRBV2 with TRBJ2-2; D possibly matches TRBD1 or TRBD2 (5 bases each). V lost 3 bases and J 6 bases, leaving 14 bases between the germline ends. The germline CDR1 and CDR2 sequences are SNHLY and FYNNEI. The CDR3 loop spans 15 amino acids. The CDR3 spells CASSDEGLVAGELFF. In nucleotides, the CDR3 is TGTGCCAGCAGTGATGAGGGGCTAGTAGCCGGGGAGCTGTTTTTT.

This chain links TRBV20-1 with TRBJ1-3; D unclear. Germline V lookup: CDR1 DFQATT, CDR2 SNEGSKA (reference sequence). Trimming left V 3 bases short and J 0 bases short, with 9 bases between. The CDR3 consists of 14 residues. The CDR3 loop is CSASQPYSGNTIYF. CDR3 DNA: TGCAGTGCTAGTCAGCCGTACTCTGGAAACACCATATATTTT.